This is a list of T cell receptor beta chains from one sample in a study of control samples from healthy donors and cancer patients. Clones were read by immunoSEQ multiplex PCR, and TCRdb kept only the in-frame ones, dropping some. In the table there are 150,000 to 200,000 clones, approximately 95% of which are singletons. The sequenced sample consisted of blood. The receptors here all came from a man between 18 and 35 years old in good health. The conserved cysteine and the conserved F or W are not part of the CDR3 here. The order of the fields is D gene, V gene, J gene, CDR3 protein. The D gene is left open where the match is weak.

D gene: TRBD1
V gene: TRBV27
J gene: TRBJ1-1
CDR3 protein: ASSLAGGTEAF

D gene: .
V gene: TRBV7-2
J gene: TRBJ2-2
CDR3 protein: ASSFAGELF

D gene: .
V gene: TRBV7-8
J gene: TRBJ1-5
CDR3 protein: ASSAAGGAWPQH

D gene: .
V gene: TRBV6-5
J gene: TRBJ1-4
CDR3 protein: ASSPGGNEKLF

D gene: TRBD1
V gene: TRBV14
J gene: TRBJ2-4
CDR3 protein: ASSKSGTGENIQY

D gene: TRBD2
V gene: TRBV29-1
J gene: TRBJ2-5
CDR3 protein: SVLGAGGPGETQY

D gene: TRBD1
V gene: TRBV7-9
J gene: TRBJ1-1
CDR3 protein: ASSPWTGRTNEAF

D gene: .
V gene: TRBV7-2
J gene: TRBJ2-5
CDR3 protein: ASSSTHHRGETQY

D gene: .
V gene: TRBV28
J gene: TRBJ1-4
CDR3 protein: ASSDQEKLF

D gene: .
V gene: TRBV25-1
J gene: TRBJ1-3
CDR3 protein: ASSERGREWNTIY

D gene: .
V gene: TRBV7-9
J gene: TRBJ1-3
CDR3 protein: ASSLEGSGNTIY

D gene: .
V gene: TRBV2
J gene: TRBJ1-2
CDR3 protein: ASRRTDYGYT

D gene: .
V gene: TRBV9
J gene: TRBJ2-3
CDR3 protein: ASSQRQVPWDTQY

D gene: TRBD1
V gene: TRBV19
J gene: TRBJ2-2
CDR3 protein: ASRAPGGKTGELF

D gene: .
V gene: TRBV7-2
J gene: TRBJ2-1
CDR3 protein: ASSLEAGWYNEQF

D gene: .
V gene: TRBV20-1
J gene: TRBJ1-2
CDR3 protein: SASQGEDYGYT

D gene: TRBD2
V gene: TRBV4-1
J gene: TRBJ2-5
CDR3 protein: ASSQDRATSGVLETQY

D gene: .
V gene: TRBV2
J gene: TRBJ1-6
CDR3 protein: ASSWGNSPLH

D gene: .
V gene: TRBV5-5
J gene: TRBJ2-7
CDR3 protein: ASSLAAGGYEQY

D gene: .
V gene: TRBV28
J gene: TRBJ1-2
CDR3 protein: ARAGTPKGYGYT

D gene: .
V gene: TRBV6-5
J gene: TRBJ1-2
CDR3 protein: ASSYTDRRGGYT

D gene: .
V gene: TRBV28
J gene: TRBJ2-1
CDR3 protein: ASTSARGGGASNEQF

D gene: .
V gene: TRBV18
J gene: TRBJ2-5
CDR3 protein: ASSPRVGEETQY

D gene: TRBD1
V gene: TRBV29-1
J gene: TRBJ1-3
CDR3 protein: SAGSAGGAGNTIY